The 20 T cell receptor beta chains reported below all come from one sample, sequenced in a study of blood T cell repertoires in COVID-19. Sequencing was performed with immunoSEQ multiplex PCR; in TCRdb, only in-frame clones are kept and a portion is missing. This sample has 70,000 to 100,000 clones, with nearly 90% found just once. Sequencing was carried out using peripheral blood. The receptor source for this set is a woman of 80 years or more with active or convalescent COVID-19.

This chain uses TRBV7-4 with TRBJ2-7; possibly TRBD2 for D (5 bases). Trimming shortened V by 5 bases and J by 3 bases, and 8 bases separated the two germline ends. The CDR3 has 12 residues. CDR1 is SGHVT and CDR2 is SQSDAQ in the germline V gene. The CDR3 sequence: CASSRESYEQYF. CDR3 DNA: TGTGCCAGCAGCCGGGAAAGCTACGAGCAGTACTTC. Together with reference TRBV7-4 and TRBJ2-7, the CDR3 gives the full variable domain: GAGVSQSPRYKVAKRGRDVALRCDSISGHVTLYWYRQTLGQGSEVLTYSQSDAQRDKSGRPSGRFSAERPERSVSTLKIQRTEQGDSAVYLCASSRESYEQYFGPGTRLTVT.

The chain carries TRBV28 and TRBJ1-1; D is undetermined. Germline V gene data show CDR1 as MDHEN and CDR2 as SYDVKM. Trimming shortened V by 3 bases and J by 11 bases, and 13 bases separated the two germline ends. The CDR3 has 12 amino acids. The CDR3 is CASSFRGLRAFF. The CDR3 DNA follows: TGTGCCAGCAGTTTTCGGGGTTTACGCGCTTTCTTT. The whole variable domain, remainder taken from reference TRBV28 and TRBJ1-1, is DVKVTQSSRYLVKRTGEKVFLECVQDMDHENMFWYRQDPGLGLRLIYFSYDVKMKEKGDIPEGYSVSREKKERFSLILESASTNQTSMYLCASSFRGLRAFFGQGTRLTVV.

The chain joins TRBV30 to TRBJ1-1; no reliable D call. Trimming left V 1 base short and J 6 bases short, with 15 bases between. The CDR3 is 14 residues long. CDR1 is GTSNPN, CDR2 SVGIG, per germline (reference sequence). CDR3 in amino acids: CAWSDGRGRAEAFF. CDR3 coding DNA: TGTGCCTGGAGTGATGGCCGGGGAAGAGCTGAAGCTTTCTTT. Full variable domain (rest looked up from reference TRBV30 and TRBJ1-1): SQTIHQWPATLVQPVGSPLSLECTVEGTSNPNLYWYRQAAGRGLQLLFYSVGIGQISSEVPQNLSASRPQDRQFILSSKKLLLSDSGFYLCAWSDGRGRAEAFFGQGTRLTVV.

This clone was detected only a few times. V and J are TRBV3-1 (or the pseudogene TRBV3-2) and TRBJ1-6; D unresolved. This CDR3 region has 12 residues. Trimming stripped 0 bases from V and 14 bases from J, with 8 bases between. Per the germline V gene, CDR1 is LGHDT and CDR2 is YNNKEL (reference sequence). CDR3: CASSQEATALHF. The CDR3 DNA reads TGTGCCAGCAGCCAAGAAGCCACCGCCCTCCACTTT.

The V call is TRBV19, the J call TRBJ1-1; the match to TRBD1 covers 9 bases. Trimming at V came to 5 bases and at J to 2 bases, leaving 12 bases not matched to a gene. Looked up from germline, CDR1 is LNHDA and CDR2 is SQIVND (reference sequence). CDR3 length: 17 residues. This CDR3 reads CASSPPRGQGFNTEAFF. CDR3 bases: TGTGCCAGTAGTCCCCCTCGGGGACAGGGTTTTAACACTGAAGCTTTCTTT.

The chain combines TRBV27 with TRBJ2-2; 15 nucleotides align to TRBD2. This CDR3 has 19 amino acids. Losses at the gene ends were 5 bases for V and 7 bases for J; bases not matched to a gene: 14. Germline V gene sequence: CDR1 MNHEY, CDR2 SMNVEV (reference sequence). The CDR3 DNA reads as TGTGCCAGCAGTCCCACGGGACTAGCGGGAGGATGGATGAACGGGGAGCTGTTTTTT. Its translation: CASSPTGLAGGWMNGELFF.

The chain combines TRBV18 with TRBJ2-1, with TRBD2 identical over 8 bases. CDR3 size: 15 residues. Germline assignment: CDR1 KGHSH and CDR2 LQKENI. V dropped 3 bases and J dropped 2; count of bases not matched to a gene: 3. The CDR3 region has the DNA TGTGCCAGCTCACCCTTAGCGGGAACCTACAATGAGCAGTTCTTC. Amino acid sequence: CASSPLAGTYNEQFF.

The V gene is TRBV6-2 or TRBV6-3, the J gene TRBJ1-1; the match to TRBD1 covers 9 bases. This CDR3 has 16 amino acids. The germline V gene has CDR1 MNHEY and CDR2 SVGEGT. V shed 6 bases, J shed 6 bases, and the junction held 14 bases outside the gene matches. CDR3 DNA sequence: TGTGCCAGCAGCCGGAGCCCGGACAGGGGAGGGGCTGAAGCTTTCTTT. Amino acid sequence: CASSRSPDRGGAEAFF.

CDR3 sequence reads: CASSPGHGTFNYGYTF. The CDR3 coding sequence is TGTGCCAGCTCACCTGGACACGGAACGTTTAACTATGGCTACACCTTC. The chain carries TRBV18 and TRBJ1-2; possible D gene TRBD1, 5 bases. The CDR3 contains 16 residues. V lost 3 bases and J 1 base, leaving 15 bases between the germline ends. Germline V gene sequence: CDR1 KGHSH, CDR2 LQKENI.

The chain carries TRBV19 and TRBJ1-1, with 7 bases lining up with TRBD1. This CDR3 contains 14 residues. V trimming: 8 bases; J trimming: 2 bases; junction bases outside the gene matches: 8. Germline CDR1 is LNHDA and CDR2 is SQIVND (reference sequence). The CDR3 here is CASARTGLNTEAFF. DNA for the CDR3: TGTGCCAGTGCCCGGACAGGACTTAACACTGAAGCTTTCTTT.

The chain has TRBV20-1 and TRBJ2-5; D remains ambiguous. The CDR3 extends over 11 amino acids. CDR1 DFQATT and CDR2 SNEGSKA come from the germline V gene (reference sequence). Trimming cost V 4 bases and J 4 bases, with 7 bases left between them. CDR3 region: CSAKSGETQYF. The CDR3 nucleotides are TGCAGTGCTAAGAGTGGAGAGACCCAGTACTTC.

Here the CDR3 reads CASSLVGTSTDTQYF. The CDR3 coding sequence is TGCGCCAGCAGCTTGGTTGGGACTAGCACAGATACGCAGTATTTT. The rearrangement joins TRBV5-1 to TRBJ2-3, with D possibly TRBD2 on 6 matching bases. This CDR3 contains 15 residues. Germline values: CDR1 SGHRS, CDR2 YFSETQ. V lost 0 bases and J 0 bases, leaving 8 bases between the germline ends. Filled out from reference TRBV5-1 and TRBJ2-3, the complete variable domain reads KAGVTQTPRYLIKTRGQQVTLSCSPISGHRSVSWYQQTPGQGLQFLFEYFSETQRNKGNFPGRFSGRQFSNSRSEMNVSTLELGDSALYLCASSLVGTSTDTQYFGPGTRLTVL.

This clone was seen just once. The chain recombines TRBV28 with TRBJ2-7; 10 positions agree with TRBD1. Germline lookup yields CDR1 MDHEN and CDR2 SYDVKM. This CDR3 is 15 amino acids long. Trimming cost V 6 bases and J 2 bases; bases outside gene matches: 7. The CDR3 sequence is CASRSTGQGTYEQYF. DNA of the CDR3: TGTGCCAGCAGATCGACGGGACAGGGGACCTACGAGCAGTACTTC.

V gene TRBV6-6 combines with J gene TRBJ2-3; a possible D gene is TRBD1 (6 bases). The germline V gene encodes CDR1 MNHNY and CDR2 SVGAGI (reference sequence). The CDR3 is 14 residues long. V lost 6 bases to trimming and J lost 1 base, with 11 bases between them. CDR3: CASRGNRGTDTQYF. CDR3 sequence (DNA): TGTGCCAGCAGAGGAAACAGGGGCACAGATACGCAGTATTTT.

This clone was counted between two and nine times. The CDR3 sequence: CASSWGLAGGLYEQYF. The CDR3 coding sequence is TGTGCCAGCAGCTGGGGACTAGCGGGAGGGCTCTACGAGCAGTACTTC. This rearrangement joins TRBV5-8 to TRBJ2-7, with TRBD2 identical over 16 bases. V was clipped by 3 bases and J by 3 bases; unmatched bases: 3. This CDR3 region has 16 residues. Germline lookup yields CDR1 SGHTS and CDR2 YDEGEE.

The chain has TRBV7-2 and TRBJ2-6; weak D call: TRBD1 (5 bases). Looked up from germline, CDR1 is SGHTA and CDR2 is FQGNSA. The CDR3 sequence is 15 residues long. Trimming left V 5 bases short and J 2 bases short, with 10 bases between. CDR3 region: CASSPSRAGANVLTF. The CDR3 DNA reads as TGTGCCAGCAGCCCAAGCAGGGCTGGGGCCAACGTCCTGACTTTC.

The rearrangement links TRBV6-6 to TRBJ1-6; D perhaps matches TRBD1 (6 bases). This CDR3 is 12 amino acids long. Trimming took off 7 bases at V and 9 bases at J, with 10 bases between the two ends. CDR1 is MNHNY, CDR2 SVGAGI, per germline (reference sequence). The CDR3 loop is CASNREGSPLHF. The CDR3 DNA sequence: TGTGCCAGCAACAGGGAGGGTTCACCCCTCCACTTT.

The CDR3 sequence is CASSSPPYNSEQYF. In nucleotides, the CDR3 is TGTGCCAGCAGCAGCCCCCCGTATAACAGTGAGCAGTACTTC. V gene TRBV21-1 combines with J gene TRBJ2-7; the D call of TRBD1 is as the table states it, not checked on the DNA. TRBV21-1 corresponds to a pseudogene. The CDR3 is 14 residues long.

This clone has only a few counts. The chain combines TRBV9 with TRBJ2-7; tentatively, D is TRBD2 (5 bases). V lost 1 base and J lost 3, with 17 bases in between. There are 16 residues in the CDR3. Germline V gene sequence: CDR1 SGDLS, CDR2 YYNGEE. The CDR3 sequence is CASSVPEGSAIYEQYF. The CDR3 DNA reads TGTGCCAGCAGCGTACCTGAAGGGAGTGCAATCTACGAGCAGTACTTC.

V usage is TRBV7-8 and J usage is TRBJ2-7; possible D gene TRBD1, 6 bases. The CDR3 length is 14 residues. From germline, CDR1 is SGHVS and CDR2 FQNEAQ. Trimming took off 8 bases at V and 1 base at J, with 15 bases between the two ends. CDR3 sequence reads: CASSEQGRSYEQYF. CDR3 nucleotide sequence: TGTGCCAGCTCGGAGCAGGGGAGATCCTACGAGCAGTACTTC.